Below, 29 T cell receptor beta chains from the same sample are listed, as sequenced in a study of shared clonotypes between healthy human individuals. The data were produced by immunoSEQ multiplex PCR, yet TCRdb's version contains in-frame clones alone and is incomplete. The sample holds more than 2,000,000 clones, 85% to 95% seen once. What was sequenced was naive CD4+ T cells from PBMCs. Subset reported: CD45RA+ positively selected. These receptors originate from a man between 18 and 29 years old in good health. Some clones in this sample may be carry-over from other donors' samples.

This chain uses TRBV5-1 with TRBJ2-5; D is unresolved. Looked up from germline, CDR1 is SGHRS and CDR2 is YFSETQ. The V gene lost 2 bases and the J gene lost 1 base, with 6 bases spanning the gap. The CDR3 runs to 13 residues. CDR3 nucleotide sequence: TGCGCCAGCAGCTTTTTCATCCAAGAGACCCAGTACTTC. This sequence encodes CASSFFIQETQYF.

This chain connects TRBV29-1 to TRBJ1-2; 9 bases fit TRBD1. Trimming took 4 bases from V and 6 from J; bases not matched to a gene: 15. From germline, CDR1 is SQVTM and CDR2 ANQGSEA. The length of the CDR3 is 16 residues. CDR3 nucleotides: TGCAGCGTTGTACGCTATGGGGGGACAGGGTCGAATGGCTACACCTTC. Translation gives CSVVRYGGTGSNGYTF.

The genes are TRBV5-6 and TRBJ2-7, with 7 bases identical to TRBD2. The length of the CDR3 is 15 residues. Germline V CDR1 and CDR2: SGHDT, YYEEEE. V gave up 1 base and J gave up 2 bases; unmatched junction bases: 6. The CDR3 protein is CASSLLAGAPYEQYF. In DNA form, the CDR3 reads TGTGCCAGCAGCTTGTTGGCGGGAGCCCCCTACGAGCAGTACTTC.

The V and J genes are TRBV5-1 and TRBJ2-1; TRBD2 matches at 11 bases. Germline assignment: CDR1 SGHRS and CDR2 YFSETQ. There are 16 residues in the CDR3. The V segment lost 2 bases and the J segment 4 bases; nucleotides outside the gene matches: 5. CDR3 coding DNA: TGCGCCAGCAGCTTTGGGACTAGCGGTATGTACAATGAGCAGTTCTTC. Translation: CASSFGTSGMYNEQFF.

V usage is TRBV6-1 and J usage is TRBJ1-2; the D is unclear. The CDR3 extends over 14 amino acids. Germline V gene sequence: CDR1 MNHNS, CDR2 SASEGT. The ends were cut back, 0 bases at V and 4 bases at J, with 9 bases in the middle. CDR3 amino acids: CASSEAYQLYGYTF. CDR3 DNA sequence: TGTGCCAGCAGTGAAGCGTACCAGCTCTATGGCTACACCTTC.

The CDR3: CASSADDGLGTSSTDTQYF. The CDR3, as DNA: TGTGCCAGCAGCGCCGACGACGGATTGGGCACTTCTAGCACAGATACGCAGTATTTT. This chain links TRBV7-9 with TRBJ2-3; D ambiguous. The CDR3 length is 19 residues. The germline V and J ends were trimmed by 5 bases and 0 bases, with 24 bases remaining between them. Germline V lookup: CDR1 SEHNR, CDR2 FQNEAQ (reference sequence).

The chain combines TRBV2 with TRBJ1-1; no clear D. Trimming stripped 0 bases from V and 1 base from J, with 9 bases between. This CDR3 comprises 15 residues. From germline, CDR1 is SNHLY and CDR2 FYNNEI. As DNA, the CDR3 is TGTGCCAGCAGTGAAGCCGGACGGGAGAACACTGAAGCTTTCTTT. Amino acids: CASSEAGRENTEAFF.

The rearrangement links TRBV11-3 to TRBJ2-1, with 12 bases that match TRBD2. The germline gives CDR1 SGHNT, CDR2 YENEEA. The CDR3 is 17 amino acids. V lost 0 bases, J lost 2 bases, and 2 bases stayed unmatched. This CDR3 is CASSLETSGRTYNEQFF. In DNA form, the CDR3 reads TGTGCCAGCAGCTTAGAAACTAGCGGGAGGACCTACAATGAGCAGTTCTTC.

This clone was observed a single time. The chain has TRBV6-1 and TRBJ2-7; D gene uncertain. The CDR3 is made up of 14 amino acids. Trimming shortened V by 6 bases and J by 2 bases, and 14 bases separated the two germline ends. Germline CDR1 reads MNHNS; CDR2 reads SASEGT. The CDR3 loop is CASRGGIGAYEQYF. The CDR3 DNA follows: TGTGCCAGCAGAGGTGGGATAGGTGCCTACGAGCAGTACTTC.

This chain uses TRBV29-1 with TRBJ1-5; D gene ambiguous. The ends were cut back, 4 bases at V and 4 bases at J, with 14 bases in the middle. The CDR3 totals 14 residues. From germline, CDR1 is SQVTM and CDR2 ANQGSEA. CDR3 DNA sequence: TGCAGCGTTGGCGAAAGATCTCGAAATCAGCCCCAGCATTTT. This sequence encodes CSVGERSRNQPQHF.

This chain connects TRBV5-1 to TRBJ2-4; D remains unclear. Germline lookup yields CDR1 SGHRS and CDR2 YFSETQ. This CDR3 region has 15 residues. Trimming stripped 0 bases from V and 6 bases from J, with 13 bases between. In DNA form, the CDR3 reads TGCGCCAGCAGCTTGGGTTCCGGCAACACAAACATTCAGTACTTC. It encodes CASSLGSGNTNIQYF.

This chain connects TRBV7-6 to TRBJ2-1; 8 positions agree with TRBD2. This CDR3 has 16 amino acids. The J segment lost 4 bases and the V segment lost 1 base, leaving 6 bases of the junction unmatched. Germline V gene lookup returns CDR1 SGHVS and CDR2 FNYEAQ. Written as DNA, the CDR3 is TGTGCCAGCAGCTTAGGGGCGGGAGGCCCATACAATGAGCAGTTCTTC. Protein sequence: CASSLGAGGPYNEQFF.

This sequence joins TRBV5-5 and TRBJ1-5; unclear D gene. Looked up from germline, CDR1 is SGHKS and CDR2 is YYEKEE (reference sequence). V was shortened by 4 bases and J by 5 bases, with 10 bases between the two germline ends. The CDR3 loop spans 13 amino acids. DNA of the CDR3: TGTGCCAGCAGCCCCTACGAGGATCAGCCCCAGCATTTT. This sequence encodes CASSPYEDQPQHF.

V is TRBV4-2 and J is TRBJ2-5; possibly TRBD1 for D (6 bases). Trimming shortened V by 0 bases and J by 2 bases, and 13 bases separated the two germline ends. The CDR3 sequence is 16 residues long. Germline V CDR1 and CDR2: LGHNA, YNFKEQ. This chain's CDR3 is CASSQEAQGIQETQYF. CDR3 DNA: TGTGCCAGCAGCCAAGAAGCCCAGGGGATTCAAGAGACCCAGTACTTC.

The rearrangement joins TRBV19 to TRBJ2-3, with 7 positions matching TRBD1. The CDR3 length is 14 residues. The germline V gene has CDR1 LNHDA and CDR2 SQIVND (reference sequence). V lost 8 bases, J lost 4 bases, and 9 bases stayed unmatched. The CDR3 spells CASSTGLVADTQYF. The CDR3 coding sequence is TGTGCCAGTTCGACAGGGCTTGTGGCAGATACGCAGTATTTT.

The chain is built from TRBV7-9 and TRBJ2-5, with D unclear. This CDR3 spans 14 amino acids. The germline V and J ends were trimmed by 1 base and 7 bases, with 13 bases remaining between them. The germline CDR1 and CDR2 sequences are SEHNR and FQNEAQ (reference sequence). CDR3 sequence reads: CASSLETLKGTQYF. The CDR3 coding sequence is TGTGCCAGCAGCTTAGAGACACTCAAGGGGACCCAGTACTTC.

A note on this clone: Other nucleotide sequences in the sample specify the same CDR3. This chain uses TRBV5-1 with TRBJ2-1, with D unclear. The CDR3 length is 11 residues. The germline V and J ends were trimmed by 2 bases and 8 bases, with 5 bases remaining between them. Germline loops: CDR1 SGHRS, CDR2 YFSETQ. The CDR3 DNA reads TGCGCCAGCAGCTTACGAGATGAGCAGTTCTTC. Amino acid sequence: CASSLRDEQFF.

The chain joins TRBV5-1 to TRBJ2-7, with 9 positions matching TRBD1. The CDR3 runs 15 residues. Germline V gene lookup returns CDR1 SGHRS and CDR2 YFSETQ. V trimming: 4 bases; J trimming: 6 bases; junction bases outside the gene matches: 11. CDR3 nucleotides: TGCGCCAGCAGCCTAGGGACAGGGCGAAACGGCGAGCAGTACTTC. This encodes CASSLGTGRNGEQYF.

The V call is TRBV28, the J call TRBJ2-1, with 8 nucleotides matching TRBD2. The CDR3 loop spans 16 amino acids. Germline values: CDR1 MDHEN, CDR2 SYDVKM. V shed 5 bases and J 0 bases; nucleotides not matched to a gene: 6. CDR3 sequence reads: CASSPSTSGSYNEQFF. CDR3 nucleotides: TGTGCCAGCAGTCCATCCACTAGCGGCTCCTACAATGAGCAGTTCTTC.

The V call is TRBV10-1, the J call TRBJ2-3; 7 nucleotides align to TRBD1. Germline CDR1 is WNHNN and CDR2 is SYGVQD (reference sequence). V was pared by 4 bases and J by 2 bases, with 3 bases of the junction left unmatched. The CDR3 consists of 14 residues. CDR3 DNA: TGCGCCAGCAGTGCGGGACAGTTCACAGATACGCAGTATTTT. Its protein product is CASSAGQFTDTQYF.

This chain links TRBV7-2 with TRBJ1-5; D is undetermined. Germline CDR1 and CDR2: SGHTA and FQGNSA. CDR3 length equals 14 residues. The V end lost 8 bases, the J end lost 1 base, and 12 bases lay between the germline ends. The chain's CDR3 is CASPKGRSNQPQHF. In nucleotides, the CDR3 is TGTGCCAGCCCAAAAGGGCGGAGCAATCAGCCCCAGCATTTT.

The chain combines TRBV6-6 with TRBJ1-5; D call uncertain. From germline, CDR1 is MNHNY and CDR2 SVGAGI (reference sequence). CDR3 length: 16 residues. Trimming took off 2 bases at V and 3 bases at J, with 14 bases between the two ends. Here the CDR3 reads CASSYPNGVSNQPQHF. The CDR3 nucleotides read TGTGCCAGCAGTTACCCCAACGGGGTCTCCAATCAGCCCCAGCATTTT.

The CDR3 here is CAISDEGGPYEQYF. The CDR3 nucleotides are TGTGCCATCAGTGATGAGGGAGGGCCCTACGAGCAGTACTTC. This rearrangement joins TRBV10-3 to TRBJ2-7; 7 bases agree with TRBD2. The germline gives CDR1 ENHRY, CDR2 SYGVKD. The CDR3 has 14 amino acids. V lost 3 bases and J lost 2; bases outside the gene matches: 4.

V gene TRBV7-2 combines with J gene TRBJ2-4; D is perhaps TRBD2 (6 bases). Trimming took 3 bases from V and 1 from J, leaving 10 bases between them. Germline V CDR1 and CDR2: SGHTA, FQGNSA. This CDR3 is built from 15 residues. Written as DNA, the CDR3 is TGTGCCAGCAGCTTGACTAGGACGGCCAAAAACATTCAGTACTTC. Translated, it gives CASSLTRTAKNIQYF.

V usage is TRBV10-1 and J usage is TRBJ1-1; perhaps TRBD1 as D (6 bases). Deletions cut 5 bases from V and 8 bases from J, with 15 bases between. Germline CDR1 reads WNHNN; CDR2 reads SYGVQD (reference sequence). The CDR3 covers 13 residues. Here the CDR3 reads CASSTIPGQEAFF. CDR3 nucleotides: TGCGCCAGCAGTACAATCCCGGGACAAGAAGCTTTCTTT.

The chain links TRBV28 to TRBJ2-5; D is ambiguous. The J call may not be correct, given that the DNA end is closer to TRBJ2-7. This CDR3 region has 12 residues. The germline CDR1 and CDR2 sequences are MDHEN and SYDVKM. CDR3 sequence reads: CASSFRHSEQYF. The CDR3 nucleotides are TGTGCCAGCAGTTTCAGACACTCCGAGCAGTACTTC.

The chain recombines TRBV28 with TRBJ1-5; a possible D gene is TRBD1 (6 bases). The germline V gene encodes CDR1 MDHEN and CDR2 SYDVKM. The V gene lost 3 bases and the J gene lost 5 bases, with 11 bases spanning the gap. CDR3 length equals 14 residues. The CDR3 region is CASSLVGGDQPQHF. The CDR3 nucleotides are TGTGCCAGCAGTTTGGTGGGGGGCGATCAGCCCCAGCATTTT.

The CDR3 bases are TGTGCCAGTAGTGCACTAGCGGAGGGGTACAATGAGCAGTTCTTC. Encoded protein: CASSALAEGYNEQFF. The chain joins TRBV19 to TRBJ2-1; 8 bases are a match to TRBD2. CDR3 length: 15 amino acids. V trimming: 5 bases; J trimming: 4 bases; junction bases outside the gene matches: 7. The germline CDR1 and CDR2 sequences are LNHDA and SQIVND (reference sequence).

V usage is TRBV29-1 and J usage is TRBJ2-5; tentative D call: TRBD2 (6 bases). Germline CDR1 SQVTM, CDR2 ANQGSEA. The CDR3 length is 12 residues. With 4 bases removed from V and 4 bases from J, the gap between germline ends came to 10 bases. CDR3 loop: CSVVPAGETQYF. The CDR3 nucleotides are TGCAGCGTTGTACCAGCGGGAGAGACCCAGTACTTC.